The clone carrying this T cell receptor beta chain turned up a few times. Its antigen is unknown. The data belong to a study of shared clonotypes between healthy human individuals. Findings and caveats of the study: An anticipated effect of sequencing depth on clonotype sharing among donors was recognized.

Some clones are missing from TCRdb's copy, which holds only in-frame ones; the method was immunoSEQ multiplex PCR. The sample has 2 million to 2.5 million clones, about 94% seen once; the top ten hold less than 0.15%. This CDR3 region has 15 residues. Trimming cost V 7 bases and J 5 bases; bases outside gene matches: 10. Germline CDR1 and CDR2: LNHDA and SQIVND (reference sequence). This TCR was recovered from a man younger than 35 in good health. The material sequenced was naive CD4+ T cells sorted from blood. Subset noted: CD45RA+ positively selected. The chain uses TRBV19 and TRBJ2-5; 10 nucleotides line up with TRBD2. The CDR3 coding sequence is TGTGCCAGTACCCCTGGGGGTAGCGGGAGGGAGACCCAGTACTTC. This sequence encodes CASTPGGSGRETQYF.